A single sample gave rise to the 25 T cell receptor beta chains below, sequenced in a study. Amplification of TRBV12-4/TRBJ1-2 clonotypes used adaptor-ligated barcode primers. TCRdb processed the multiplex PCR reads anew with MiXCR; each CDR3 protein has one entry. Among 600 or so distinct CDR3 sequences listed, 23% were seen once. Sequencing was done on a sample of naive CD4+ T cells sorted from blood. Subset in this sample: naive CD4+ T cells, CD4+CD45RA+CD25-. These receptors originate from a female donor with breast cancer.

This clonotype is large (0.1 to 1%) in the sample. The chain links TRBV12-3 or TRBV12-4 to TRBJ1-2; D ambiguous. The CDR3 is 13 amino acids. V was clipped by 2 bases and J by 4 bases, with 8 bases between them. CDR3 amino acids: CASSLRRAYGYTF. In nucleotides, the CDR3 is TGTGCCAGCAGTTTAAGAAGGGCCTATGGCTACACCTTC.

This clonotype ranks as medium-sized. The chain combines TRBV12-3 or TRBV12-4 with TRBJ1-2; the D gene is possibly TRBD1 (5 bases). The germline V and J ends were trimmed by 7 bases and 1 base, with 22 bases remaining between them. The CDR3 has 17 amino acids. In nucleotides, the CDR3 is TGTGCCAGCACCCCGGGGAGGGGCCAGGCACTTAACTATGGCTACACCTTC. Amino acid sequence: CASTPGRGQALNYGYTF.

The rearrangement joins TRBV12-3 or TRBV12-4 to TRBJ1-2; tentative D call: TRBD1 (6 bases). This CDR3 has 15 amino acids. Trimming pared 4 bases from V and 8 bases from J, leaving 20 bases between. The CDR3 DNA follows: TGTGCCAGCAGTTCTTCCGTGGACAGTGGAAACGGCTACACCTTC. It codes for CASSSSVDSGNGYTF.

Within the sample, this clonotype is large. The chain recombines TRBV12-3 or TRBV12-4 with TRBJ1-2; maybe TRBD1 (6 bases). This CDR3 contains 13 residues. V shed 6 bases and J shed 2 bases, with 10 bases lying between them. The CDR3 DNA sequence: TGTGCCAGCAGCTACAGGGCCAACTATGGCTACACCTTC. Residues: CASSYRANYGYTF.

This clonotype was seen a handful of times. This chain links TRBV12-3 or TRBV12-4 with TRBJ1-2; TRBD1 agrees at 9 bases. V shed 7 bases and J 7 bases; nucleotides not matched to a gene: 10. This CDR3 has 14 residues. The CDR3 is CASIQGQGMGGYTF. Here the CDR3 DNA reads TGTGCCAGCATCCAGGGACAGGGAATGGGTGGCTACACCTTC.

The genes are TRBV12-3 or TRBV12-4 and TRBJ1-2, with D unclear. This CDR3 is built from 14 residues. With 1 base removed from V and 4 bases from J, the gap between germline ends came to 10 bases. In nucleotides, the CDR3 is TGTGCCAGCAGTTTAGACGGGGTCGCCTATGGCTACACCTTC. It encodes CASSLDGVAYGYTF.

CDR3: CASTLMGQGSYGYTF. The DNA for the CDR3 is TGTGCCAGCACCCTAATGGGACAGGGCTCCTACGGCTACACCTTC. The chain carries TRBV12-3 or TRBV12-4 and TRBJ1-2; 9 nucleotides agree with TRBD1. The V gene end was trimmed by 7 bases and the J gene end by 8 bases; junction bases not matched to a gene: 14. The CDR3 spans 15 residues.

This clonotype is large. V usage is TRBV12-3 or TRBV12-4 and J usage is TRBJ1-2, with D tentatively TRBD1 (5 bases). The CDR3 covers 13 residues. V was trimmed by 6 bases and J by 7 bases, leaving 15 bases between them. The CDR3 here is CASRLERGLGYTF. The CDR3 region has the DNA TGTGCCAGCAGGCTTGAGAGGGGTCTTGGCTACACCTTC.

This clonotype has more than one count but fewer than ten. The CDR3 is CASSSPGQGMGGYTF. DNA of the CDR3: TGTGCCAGCAGTTCGCCGGGACAGGGAATGGGTGGCTACACCTTC. The chain recombines TRBV12-3 or TRBV12-4 with TRBJ1-2; 9 bases are a match to TRBD1. V lost 4 bases and J lost 7; bases outside the gene matches: 10. CDR3 length: 15 residues.

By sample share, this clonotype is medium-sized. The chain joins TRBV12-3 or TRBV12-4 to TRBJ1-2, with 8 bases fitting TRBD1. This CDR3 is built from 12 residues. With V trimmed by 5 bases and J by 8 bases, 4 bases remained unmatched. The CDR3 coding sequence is TGTGCCAGCAGTAGACAGGGGCACGGCTACACCTTC. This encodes CASSRQGHGYTF.

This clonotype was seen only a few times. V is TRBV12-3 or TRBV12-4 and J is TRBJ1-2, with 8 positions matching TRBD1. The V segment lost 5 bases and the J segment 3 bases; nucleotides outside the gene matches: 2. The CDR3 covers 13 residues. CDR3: CASSRQGYYGYTF. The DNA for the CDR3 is TGTGCCAGCAGTAGACAGGGGTACTATGGCTACACCTTC.

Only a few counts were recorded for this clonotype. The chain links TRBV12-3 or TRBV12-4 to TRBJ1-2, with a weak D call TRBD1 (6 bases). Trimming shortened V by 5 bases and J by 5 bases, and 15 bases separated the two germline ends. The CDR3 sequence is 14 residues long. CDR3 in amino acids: CASSTRGGSYGYTF. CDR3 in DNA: TGTGCCAGCAGTACCAGGGGAGGGAGTTATGGCTACACCTTC.

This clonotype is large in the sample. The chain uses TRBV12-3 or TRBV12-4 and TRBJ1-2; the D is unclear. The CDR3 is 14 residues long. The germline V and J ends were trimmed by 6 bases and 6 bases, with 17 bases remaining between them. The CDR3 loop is CASSPRRIVDGYTF. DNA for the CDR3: TGTGCCAGCAGCCCCAGGAGGATAGTGGATGGCTACACCTTC.

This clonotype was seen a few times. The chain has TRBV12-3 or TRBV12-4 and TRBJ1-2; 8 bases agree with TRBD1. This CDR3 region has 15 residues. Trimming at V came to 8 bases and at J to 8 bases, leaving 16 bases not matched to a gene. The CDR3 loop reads CASSTLGGQGGGYTF. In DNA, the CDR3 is TGTGCCAGCTCGACCTTGGGTGGACAGGGCGGCGGCTACACCTTC.

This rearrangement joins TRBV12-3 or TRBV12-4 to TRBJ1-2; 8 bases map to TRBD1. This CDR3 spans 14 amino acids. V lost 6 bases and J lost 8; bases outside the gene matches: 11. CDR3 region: CASSRTGTVGGYTF. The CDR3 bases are TGTGCCAGCAGCCGGACAGGGACAGTCGGCGGCTACACCTTC.

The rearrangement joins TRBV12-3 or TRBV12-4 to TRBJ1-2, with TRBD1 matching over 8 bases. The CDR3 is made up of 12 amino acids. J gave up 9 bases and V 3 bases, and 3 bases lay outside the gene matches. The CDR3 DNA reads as TGTGCCAGCAGTTTGGACAGGGAAAGCTACACCTTC. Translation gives CASSLDRESYTF.

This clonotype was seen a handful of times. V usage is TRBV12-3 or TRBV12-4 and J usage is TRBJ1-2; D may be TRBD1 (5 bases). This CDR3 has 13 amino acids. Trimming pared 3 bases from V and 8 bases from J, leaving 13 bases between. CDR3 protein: CASSFGQGGGYTF. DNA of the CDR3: TGTGCCAGCAGTTTTGGGCAGGGCGGCGGCTACACCTTC.

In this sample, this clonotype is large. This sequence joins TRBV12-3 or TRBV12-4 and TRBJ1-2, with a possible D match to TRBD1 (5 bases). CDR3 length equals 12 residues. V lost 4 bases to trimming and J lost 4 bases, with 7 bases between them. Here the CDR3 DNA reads TGTGCCAGCAGTTCGGGGCTCTATGGCTACACCTTC. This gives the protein CASSSGLYGYTF.

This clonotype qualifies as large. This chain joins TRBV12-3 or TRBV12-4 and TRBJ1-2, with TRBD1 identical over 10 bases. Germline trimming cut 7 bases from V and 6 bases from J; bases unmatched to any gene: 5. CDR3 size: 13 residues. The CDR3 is CASTWDRGNGYTF. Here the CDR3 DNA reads TGTGCCAGCACCTGGGACAGGGGAAATGGCTACACCTTC.

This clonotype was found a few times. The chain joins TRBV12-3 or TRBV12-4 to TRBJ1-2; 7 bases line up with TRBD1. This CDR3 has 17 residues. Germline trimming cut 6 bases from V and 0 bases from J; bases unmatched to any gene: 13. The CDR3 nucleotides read TGTGCCAGCAGCCGAGAAACCGGGACAGACTCTAACTATGGCTACACCTTC. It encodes CASSRETGTDSNYGYTF.

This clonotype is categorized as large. CDR3 region: CASSLAGRDNYGYTF. The CDR3 nucleotides read TGTGCCAGCAGTTTAGCGGGGCGGGATAACTATGGCTACACCTTC. The gene calls are TRBV12-3 or TRBV12-4 and TRBJ1-2, with D possibly TRBD1 on 5 matching bases. Trimming left V 0 bases short and J 1 base short, with 9 bases between. The CDR3 totals 15 residues.

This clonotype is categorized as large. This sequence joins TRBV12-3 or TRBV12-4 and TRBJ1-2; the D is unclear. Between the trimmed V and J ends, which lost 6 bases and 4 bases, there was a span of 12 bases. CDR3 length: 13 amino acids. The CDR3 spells CASRGSLLYGYTF. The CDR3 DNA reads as TGTGCCAGCAGAGGATCACTTCTCTATGGCTACACCTTC.

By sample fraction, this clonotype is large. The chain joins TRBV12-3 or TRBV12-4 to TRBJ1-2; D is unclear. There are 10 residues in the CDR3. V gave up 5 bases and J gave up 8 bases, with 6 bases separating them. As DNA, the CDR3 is TGTGCCAGCAGTGGTAAGGGCTACACCTTC. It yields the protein CASSGKGYTF.

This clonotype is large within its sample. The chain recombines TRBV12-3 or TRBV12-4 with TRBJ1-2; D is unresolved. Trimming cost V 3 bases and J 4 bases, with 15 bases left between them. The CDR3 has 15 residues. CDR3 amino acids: CASSFVWAPGYGYTF. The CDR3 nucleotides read TGTGCCAGCAGTTTCGTCTGGGCCCCGGGCTATGGCTACACCTTC.

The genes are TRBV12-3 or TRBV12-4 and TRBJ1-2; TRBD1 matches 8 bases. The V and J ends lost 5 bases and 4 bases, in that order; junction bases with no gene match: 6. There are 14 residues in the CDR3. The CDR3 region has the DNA TGTGCCAGCAGTGGACAGGGACAGACCTATGGCTACACCTTC. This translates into CASSGQGQTYGYTF.